What follows are 19 T cell receptor beta chains derived from one specimen sequenced in a study of neurological immune-mediated disorders. TCRdb independently ran MiXCR on the 5' RACE reads; one entry per CDR3 protein. The repertoire holds fewer than 65,000 distinct CDR3 sequences, with about 9.3% as singletons. The sample comprised PBMCs. Receptors were obtained from a man aged 70 or older with HTLV-1-associated myelopathy (HAM/TSP).

This clonotype has a count of ten or more. The chain couples TRBV28 to TRBJ2-7; TRBD1 agrees at 7 bases. Trimming at V came to 6 bases and at J to 2 bases, leaving 7 bases not matched to a gene. CDR1 is MDHEN, CDR2 SYDVKM, per germline. The CDR3 runs to 14 residues. The CDR3 DNA sequence: TGTGCCAGCAGACCGGGACAGTGGCCCTACGAGCAGTACTTC. Residues: CASRPGQWPYEQYF.

By sample fraction, this clonotype is medium-sized (0.01 to 0.1%). The V call is TRBV29-1, the J call TRBJ2-7; no clear D gene. Germline V gene sequence: CDR1 SQVTM, CDR2 ANQGSEA. CDR3 size: 11 residues. Trimming stripped 6 bases from V and 5 bases from J, with 11 bases between. CDR3 residues: CSVTIRDEQYF. CDR3 sequence (DNA): TGCAGCGTCACCATCCGCGACGAGCAGTACTTC.

A note on this clonotype: The CDR3 does not close with the conserved phenylalanine or tryptophan, likely indicating a read error. The limits of the CDR3 on the DNA are not certain, so only TCRdb's listed CDR3 is given. The chain combines TRBV20-1 with TRBJ1-4. The CDR3 length equals 15 residues, ends included. From germline, CDR1 is DFQATT and CDR2 SNEGSKA (reference sequence). The CDR3 loop reads CSARDRTRSSEKLLL.

The V call is TRBV11-2, the J call TRBJ2-7; D is perhaps TRBD1 (5 bases). Germline-derived CDR1 and CDR2 are SGHAT and FQNNGV. The V and J ends lost 6 bases and 1 base respectively, with 19 bases between them. The CDR3 has 16 residues. This chain's CDR3 is CASSKQQVMGSYEQYF. The CDR3 bases are TGTGCCAGCAGTAAACAACAGGTCATGGGGTCCTACGAGCAGTACTTC.

This clonotype was counted at least ten times. The rearrangement joins TRBV2 to TRBJ1-1; no reliable D call. Germline V CDR1 and CDR2: SNHLY, FYNNEI. The V gene lost 8 bases and the J gene lost 1 base, with 17 bases spanning the gap. This CDR3 comprises 15 residues. The CDR3 DNA reads TGTGCCAGCCGGCAGCGGGATTCAGGGAACACTGAAGCTTTCTTT. This encodes CASRQRDSGNTEAFF.

The rearrangement links TRBV7-9 to TRBJ2-2, with D perhaps TRBD2 (6 bases). V lost 4 bases, J lost 4 bases, and 16 bases lay in between. The CDR3 contains 16 residues. Germline V gives CDR1 SEHNR, CDR2 FQNEAQ (reference sequence). In nucleotides, the CDR3 is TGTGCCAGCAGCTCGCCGGGAGCGAGGGGCACCGGGGAGCTGTTTTTT. Protein sequence: CASSSPGARGTGELFF.

In this sample, this clonotype turned up many times. The chain combines TRBV7-6 with TRBJ2-7; 10 nucleotides match TRBD2. The germline gives CDR1 SGHVS, CDR2 FNYEAQ. CDR3 length equals 14 residues. With V trimmed by 2 bases and J by 7 bases, 5 bases remained unmatched. The CDR3 nucleotides are TGTGCCAGCAGCTTACTAGCGGGAGCGGGGGAGCAGTACTTC. Its protein is CASSLLAGAGEQYF.

This clonotype came up many times. The gene calls are TRBV28 and TRBJ1-1; D call uncertain. V gave up 10 bases and J gave up 4 bases, with 13 bases separating them. The CDR3 runs 12 residues. CDR1 and CDR2 (germline): MDHEN, SYDVKM. The CDR3 loop reads CATHGGVTEAFF. The CDR3 bases are TGTGCCACCCACGGAGGAGTCACTGAAGCTTTCTTT.

This clonotype was seen repeatedly, ten times or more. V and J are TRBV4-3 and TRBJ2-1; 10 bases are a match to TRBD1. After removal of 7 bases from V and 5 bases from J, the junction contained 8 bases not matched to a gene. The CDR3 length is 15 residues. Germline CDR1 and CDR2: LGHNA and YSLEER. The CDR3 DNA follows: TGCGCCAGCATGGGGACAGGGGTCTTGGACAATGAGCAGTTCTTC. Translated: CASMGTGVLDNEQFF.

The chain joins TRBV4-1 to TRBJ1-2; a weak D match, TRBD1 (6 bases). This CDR3 comprises 13 residues. The ends were cut back, 4 bases at V and 8 bases at J, with 14 bases in the middle. CDR1 and CDR2 (germline): MGHRA, YSYEKL. The CDR3 nucleotides are TGCGCCAGCAGCCTGTCAGGGGTAGAGGGCTACACCTTC. Protein product: CASSLSGVEGYTF.

The sample holds many counts of this clonotype. This chain uses TRBV7-2 with TRBJ1-2; tentative D call: TRBD1 (5 bases). Germline V gene data show CDR1 as SGHTA and CDR2 as FQGNSA. This CDR3 region has 15 residues. V dropped 4 bases and J dropped 2 bases, with 14 bases sitting between them. CDR3 nucleotides: TGTGCCAGCAGCTCTCCCGGCAGGGCGAACTATGGCTACACCTTC. This encodes CASSSPGRANYGYTF.

This clonotype was counted many times. The V call is TRBV5-5, the J call TRBJ2-1; weak D call: TRBD2 (5 bases). This CDR3 has 15 amino acids. The germline V gene has CDR1 SGHKS and CDR2 YYEKEE (reference sequence). With 4 bases removed from V and 2 bases from J, the gap between germline ends came to 13 bases. CDR3 residues: CASSLTDSPYNEQFF. DNA of the CDR3: TGTGCCAGCAGCCTGACGGACTCCCCCTACAATGAGCAGTTCTTC.

This clonotype has at least ten counts. The chain employs TRBV20-1 and TRBJ1-4, with no clear D. This CDR3 comprises 12 residues. Per germline, CDR1 DFQATT and CDR2 SNEGSKA (reference sequence). Trimming pared 3 bases from V and 7 bases from J, leaving 9 bases between. The CDR3 reads CSASKEGEKLFF. CDR3 DNA sequence: TGCAGTGCTAGTAAGGAAGGTGAAAAACTGTTTTTT.

This clonotype was counted at least ten times. V is TRBV12-3 or TRBV12-4 and J is TRBJ1-6; D is uncertain. V lost 3 bases and J lost 0, with 9 bases in between. This CDR3 comprises 16 residues. The CDR3 reads CASSFYRSSYNSPLHF. Written as DNA, the CDR3 is TGTGCCAGCAGTTTTTACCGGAGCTCCTATAATTCACCCCTCCACTTT.

This clonotype was picked up many times. The J gene is TRBJ2-2, the V gene TRBV24-1; 7 bases line up with TRBD2. Germline loops: CDR1 KGHDR, CDR2 SFDVKD. The CDR3 has 15 amino acids. The V gene end was trimmed by 2 bases and the J gene end by 5 bases; junction bases not matched to a gene: 4. The chain's CDR3 is CATSDWGGMTGELFF. The CDR3 nucleotides read TGTGCCACCAGTGATTGGGGGGGAATGACCGGGGAGCTGTTTTTT.

This clonotype has ten or more counts. Written as DNA, the CDR3 is TGTGCCAGCAGTTTTGTGGCTAGCGGAAGCAATGAGCAGTTCTTC. Its translation is CASSFVASGSNEQFF. The chain links TRBV28 to TRBJ2-1; 7 bases align to TRBD2. From germline, CDR1 is MDHEN and CDR2 SYDVKM. V was clipped by 3 bases and J by 6 bases; unmatched bases: 8. The CDR3 runs 15 residues.

In its sample, this clonotype was seen many times. V and J are TRBV7-2 and TRBJ1-2; no clear D. CDR1 is SGHTA, CDR2 FQGNSA, per germline. V was cut by 4 bases and J by 3 bases, with 9 bases left in between. This CDR3 is 13 amino acids long. DNA for the CDR3: TGTGCCAGCAGCTCCGTTAGTCACTATGGCTACACCTTC. It encodes CASSSVSHYGYTF.

There are many counts of this clonotype. The V gene is TRBV11-2, the J gene TRBJ2-4, with 9 bases identical to TRBD2. Unmatched junction bases numbered 7, after V lost 8 bases and J lost 8 bases. The CDR3 has 13 amino acids. Per the germline V gene, CDR1 is SGHAT and CDR2 is FQNNGV. The CDR3 nucleotides read TGTGCCAGCGGGCGGCTAGCGGGATACATTCAGTACTTC. Translation: CASGRLAGYIQYF.

This clonotype was detected ten times or more. This chain connects TRBV5-1 to TRBJ2-7; TRBD2 matches 7 bases. J gave up 3 bases and V 0 bases, and 3 bases lay outside the gene matches. CDR3 length: 14 residues. Germline V gives CDR1 SGHRS, CDR2 YFSETQ. The chain's CDR3 is CASSLDRTSYEQYF. CDR3 DNA sequence: TGCGCCAGCAGCTTGGATAGGACTAGCTACGAGCAGTACTTC.